This TCR beta chain was profiled in a study of blood T cell repertoires in COVID-19. Study-wide background: From the United States, Italy and Spain came samples of acute and convalescent COVID-19.

CDR3 length equals 14 residues. From germline, CDR1 is MDHEN and CDR2 SYDVKM. V was trimmed by 5 bases and J by 6 bases, leaving 16 bases between them. Profiling relied on immunoSEQ multiplex PCR, and the TCRdb table lists in-frame clones only, not all of them. The data show 59,000 or so clones, approximately 91% seen once. The V gene is TRBV28, the J gene TRBJ1-2; possible D gene TRBD1, 6 bases. This clonotype was obtained from a human donor in a cohort sampled during active COVID-19. The source material was peripheral blood. In DNA, the CDR3 is TGTGCCAGCAGTGTTATTACAGGGATCCATGGCTACACCTTC. This codes for CASSVITGIHGYTF.